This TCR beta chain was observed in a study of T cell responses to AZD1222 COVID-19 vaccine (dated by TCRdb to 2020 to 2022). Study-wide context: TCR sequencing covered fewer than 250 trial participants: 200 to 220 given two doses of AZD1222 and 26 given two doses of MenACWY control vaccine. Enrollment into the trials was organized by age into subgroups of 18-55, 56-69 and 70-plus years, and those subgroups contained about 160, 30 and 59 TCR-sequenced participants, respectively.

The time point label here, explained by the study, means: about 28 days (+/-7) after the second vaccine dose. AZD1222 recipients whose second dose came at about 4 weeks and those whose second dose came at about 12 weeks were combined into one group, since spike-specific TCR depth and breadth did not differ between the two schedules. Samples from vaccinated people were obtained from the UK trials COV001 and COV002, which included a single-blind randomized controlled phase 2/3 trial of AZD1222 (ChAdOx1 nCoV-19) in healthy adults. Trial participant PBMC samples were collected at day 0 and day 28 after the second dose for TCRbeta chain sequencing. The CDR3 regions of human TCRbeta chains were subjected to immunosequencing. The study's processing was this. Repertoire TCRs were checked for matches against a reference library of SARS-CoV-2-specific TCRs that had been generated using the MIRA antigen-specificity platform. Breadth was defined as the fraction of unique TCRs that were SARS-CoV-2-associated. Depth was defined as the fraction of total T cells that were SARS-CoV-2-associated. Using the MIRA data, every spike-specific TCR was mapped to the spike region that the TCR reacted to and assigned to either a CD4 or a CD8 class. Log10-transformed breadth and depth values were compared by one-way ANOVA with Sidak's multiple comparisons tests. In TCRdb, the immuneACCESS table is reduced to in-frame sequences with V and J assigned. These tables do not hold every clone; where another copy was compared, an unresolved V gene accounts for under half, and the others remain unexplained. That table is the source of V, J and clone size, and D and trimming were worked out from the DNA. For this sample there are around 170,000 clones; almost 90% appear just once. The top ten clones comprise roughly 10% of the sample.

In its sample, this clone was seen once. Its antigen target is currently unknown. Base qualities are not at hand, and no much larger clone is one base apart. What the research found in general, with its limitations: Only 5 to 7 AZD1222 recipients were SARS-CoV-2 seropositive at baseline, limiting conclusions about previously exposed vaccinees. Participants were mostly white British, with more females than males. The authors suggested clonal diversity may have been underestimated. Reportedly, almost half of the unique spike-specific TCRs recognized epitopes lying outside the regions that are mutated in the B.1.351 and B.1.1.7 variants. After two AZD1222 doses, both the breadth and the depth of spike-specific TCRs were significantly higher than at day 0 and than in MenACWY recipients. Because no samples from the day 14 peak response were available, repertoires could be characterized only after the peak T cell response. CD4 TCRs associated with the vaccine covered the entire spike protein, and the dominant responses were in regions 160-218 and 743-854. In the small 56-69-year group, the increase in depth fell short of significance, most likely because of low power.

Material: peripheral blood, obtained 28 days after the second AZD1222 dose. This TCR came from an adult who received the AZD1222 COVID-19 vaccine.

The nucleotide sequence is given as TGCAGCGTTGGAGCCGGGCGCGGCCAGCCCCAGCATTTT. Translated, this is CSVGAGRGQPQHF. The chain uses TRBV29-1 and TRBJ1-5; no confident D gene assignment can be made. Deletion took 4 bases off V and 7 bases off J, with a span of 14 bases between the germline ends. From a lookup of the germline V gene, CDR1 and CDR2 are SQVTM and ANQGSEA. Inclusive of the bounding cysteine and phenylalanine, the CDR3 is 13 residues long. Only CDR3 DNA remains: 39 bases, in frame from the first base.